What follows is one TCR beta chain and its context. Antigen unknown. These data originate in a study of blood T cells in healthy people across ages. The study, taken as a whole, reports: Estimates of total diversity, which came from one million sequenced T cells, were considered to be underestimates.

V lost 4 bases, J lost 10 bases, and 21 bases stayed unmatched. Germline V lookup: CDR1 LGHNA, CDR2 YSLEER. This CDR3 is 18 amino acids long. Isolation of PBMCs gave at least 7 million cells per sample. A second PCR, run for about 6 to 12 cycles, used a sample-barcoded 5' primer plus a J-beta primer mix. TCRdb re-derived calls from the 5' RACE reads in MiXCR, one entry per CDR3 protein. The data hold roughly 1.5 million distinct CDR3 sequences, with less than 45% observed a single time. The chain is built from TRBV4-3 and TRBJ2-1; 8 positions match TRBD1. What was sequenced was blood. This receptor was obtained from a woman aged 18-29 years in good health. The CDR3 DNA reads as TGCGCCAGCAGCCGCAAGTTCCCCGGGCAGGGGGCAATGTACGAGCAGTTCTTC. Translated, it gives CASSRKFPGQGAMYEQFF.